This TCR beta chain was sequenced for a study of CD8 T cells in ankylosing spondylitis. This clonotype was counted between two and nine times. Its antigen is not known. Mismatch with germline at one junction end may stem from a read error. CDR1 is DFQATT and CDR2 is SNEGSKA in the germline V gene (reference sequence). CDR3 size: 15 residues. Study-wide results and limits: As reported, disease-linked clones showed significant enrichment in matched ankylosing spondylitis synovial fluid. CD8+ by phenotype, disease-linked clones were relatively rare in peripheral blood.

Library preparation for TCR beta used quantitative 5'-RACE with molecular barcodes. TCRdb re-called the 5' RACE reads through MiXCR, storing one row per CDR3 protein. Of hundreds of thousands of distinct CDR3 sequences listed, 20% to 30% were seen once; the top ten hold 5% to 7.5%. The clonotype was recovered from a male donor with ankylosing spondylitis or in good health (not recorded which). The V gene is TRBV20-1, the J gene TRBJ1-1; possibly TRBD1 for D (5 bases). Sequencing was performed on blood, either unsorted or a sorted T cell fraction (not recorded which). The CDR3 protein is CSPSKQGTRGTEAFF. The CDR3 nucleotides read TGCAGTCCTAGTAAACAAGGGACTCGGGGTACTGAAGCTTTCTTT.